These 27 T cell receptor beta chains came from one sample sequenced in a study of cytomegalovirus exposure and HLA in healthy donors. The assay was immunoSEQ multiplex PCR, and TCRdb's table has in-frame clones only and misses some. Here the sample spans around 220,000 clones, around 88% being singletons. The sequenced material came from PBMCs. These receptors came from a woman in her late teens or twenties in good health and CMV-seronegative.

This chain links TRBV28 with TRBJ2-5; D perhaps matches TRBD1 (6 bases). The germline V gene encodes CDR1 MDHEN and CDR2 SYDVKM. V lost 3 bases to trimming and J lost 2 bases, with 13 bases between them. CDR3 length: 15 residues. The DNA for the CDR3 is TGTGCCAGCAGTTTGGACGGACAGATGCAAGAGACCCAGTACTTC. Translated: CASSLDGQMQETQYF.

The rearrangement uses TRBV21-1 and TRBJ2-1; the table assigns TRBD2, which was not confirmed against the DNA. TRBV21-1 is flagged as a pseudogene. The CDR3 is 20 residues long. The CDR3 nucleotides read TGTGCCAGCAGTCAAGGAGCCCATTGGCCGGGACTAGCGGCGTACAATGAGCAGTTCTTC. Translation: CASSQGAHWPGLAAYNEQFF.

The V gene is TRBV5-6, the J gene TRBJ1-1; TRBD1 is a possible D gene (5 bases). CDR1 and CDR2 (germline): SGHDT, YYEEEE. The CDR3 has 15 amino acids. The V end lost 2 bases, the J end lost 4 bases, and 15 bases lay between the germline ends. The CDR3 spells CASSLTGDRGTEAFF. The CDR3 DNA reads as TGTGCCAGCAGCTTAACGGGGGATCGAGGCACTGAAGCTTTCTTT.

This clone was recorded only once. The CDR3, as DNA: TGTGCCATCAGTGAGTCGGGTGGGTCAGGGTCTTCCTACGAGCAGTACTTC. The encoded protein is CAISESGGSGSSYEQYF. This sequence joins TRBV10-3 and TRBJ2-7; D may be TRBD1 (5 bases). CDR1 and CDR2 from the germline V gene are ENHRY and SYGVKD. Trimming cost V 0 bases and J 1 base, with 16 bases left between them. There are 17 residues in the CDR3.

The chain carries TRBV4-2 and TRBJ1-2; D is possibly TRBD1 (5 bases). The ends were cut back, 0 bases at V and 2 bases at J, with 13 bases in the middle. CDR1 LGHNA and CDR2 YNFKEQ come from the germline V gene. The CDR3 extends over 16 amino acids. The CDR3 DNA is TGTGCCAGCAGCCAAGATCCTGGGGCAATCAACTATGGCTACACCTTC. Its protein is CASSQDPGAINYGYTF.

CDR3 bases: TGTGCCAGCAGCCGCGCCGGGCGGGGAGGAAACACCATATATTTT. This translates into CASSRAGRGGNTIYF. The chain joins TRBV2 to TRBJ1-3; D gene uncertain. Looked up from germline, CDR1 is SNHLY and CDR2 is FYNNEI. This CDR3 contains 15 residues. Trimming shortened V by 6 bases and J by 4 bases, and 16 bases separated the two germline ends.

CDR3 sequence (DNA): TGCAGCGCCGCGGGACAGTCCTACGAGCAGTACTTC. Translating gives CSAAGQSYEQYF. The chain couples TRBV29-1 to TRBJ2-7; TRBD1 might be the D (7 bases). Germline V CDR1 and CDR2: SQVTM, ANQGSEA. The CDR3 covers 12 residues. Trimming removed 7 bases at V and 1 base at J, with 11 bases between.

This clone was observed once. The chain combines TRBV5-1 with TRBJ2-1, with 9 bases that match TRBD1. This CDR3 spans 14 amino acids. V shed 4 bases, J shed 4 bases, and the junction held 3 bases outside the gene matches. CDR1 and CDR2 (germline): SGHRS, YFSETQ. CDR3 amino acids: CASSPGQGYNEQFF. In nucleotides, the CDR3 is TGCGCCAGCAGCCCAGGACAGGGGTACAATGAGCAGTTCTTC.

The chain combines TRBV5-1 with TRBJ2-7, with D hard to call. Trimming cost V 4 bases and J 3 bases, with 14 bases left between them. Germline V CDR1 and CDR2: SGHRS, YFSETQ. This CDR3 has 14 residues. The CDR3: CASSLNPQNYEQYF. As DNA, the CDR3 is TGCGCCAGCAGCCTGAACCCACAGAACTACGAGCAGTACTTC.

The count of this clone is one. The chain recombines TRBV5-6 with TRBJ1-3; D may be TRBD1 (5 bases). CDR1 SGHDT and CDR2 YYEEEE come from the germline V gene. V dropped 4 bases and J dropped 0 bases, with 8 bases sitting between them. The CDR3 has 14 residues. The CDR3 reads CASSRQSSGNTIYF. CDR3 nucleotide sequence: TGTGCCAGCAGCCGACAGTCCTCTGGAAACACCATATATTTT. The variable domain in full, completed from reference TRBV5-6 and TRBJ1-3, reads DAGVTQSPTHLIKTRGQQVTLRCSPKSGHDTVSWYQQALGQGPQFIFQYYEEEERQRGNFPDRFSGHQFPNYSSELNVNALLLGDSALYLCASSRQSSGNTIYFGEGSWLTVV.

This chain connects TRBV19 to TRBJ1-4, with 9 bases that match TRBD1. V lost 10 bases and J lost 8; bases outside the gene matches: 14. The CDR3 extends over 15 amino acids. The V gene's germline CDR1 is LNHDA and CDR2 SQIVND (reference sequence). CDR3 nucleotides: TGTGCCATTGAAGCTATCCCGGGACAGGGCGAAAAACTGTTTTTT. It codes for CAIEAIPGQGEKLFF.

This chain uses TRBV7-9 with TRBJ2-7; 11 bases are a match to TRBD2. CDR1 is SEHNR and CDR2 is FQNEAQ in the germline V gene (reference sequence). The CDR3 totals 14 residues. The V and J ends lost 2 bases and 3 bases, in that order; junction bases with no gene match: 0. The CDR3: CASSLTSGSYEQYF. The CDR3 region has the DNA TGTGCCAGCAGCTTAACTAGCGGGAGCTACGAGCAGTACTTC.

The CDR3 protein is CASSLSGYNEQFF. CDR3 DNA: TGTGCCAGTAGTCTCAGCGGCTACAATGAGCAGTTCTTC. The J gene is TRBJ2-1, the V gene TRBV19, with D possibly matching TRBD2 (5 bases). Germline assignment: CDR1 LNHDA and CDR2 SQIVND (reference sequence). Trimming took 5 bases from V and 3 from J, leaving 8 bases between them. The CDR3 has 13 amino acids.

V usage is TRBV28 and J usage is TRBJ1-2; no definite D call. V gave up 3 bases and J gave up 7 bases, with 15 bases separating them. Germline V lookup: CDR1 MDHEN, CDR2 SYDVKM. This CDR3 spans 14 amino acids. CDR3: CASSLVDLRVGYTF. As DNA, the CDR3 is TGTGCCAGCAGTTTGGTGGACTTAAGGGTTGGCTACACCTTC.

The chain couples TRBV5-1 to TRBJ2-6; 8 nucleotides line up with TRBD1. The germline CDR1 and CDR2 sequences are SGHRS and YFSETQ. The junction had 7 bases not matched to a gene; V was cut back by 0 bases and J by 2 bases. This CDR3 spans 18 amino acids. The CDR3 coding sequence is TGCGCCAGCAGCTTGGATTTCCCGACAGGGGCTGGGGCCAACGTCCTGACTTTC. It codes for CASSLDFPTGAGANVLTF. Based on the CDR3 plus reference TRBV5-1 and TRBJ2-6, the full variable domain is KAGVTQTPRYLIKTRGQQVTLSCSPISGHRSVSWYQQTPGQGLQFLFEYFSETQRNKGNFPGRFSGRQFSNSRSEMNVSTLELGDSALYLCASSLDFPTGAGANVLTFGAGSRLTVL.

CDR3 sequence: CASSPTVSYEQYF. CDR3 coding DNA: TGTGCCAGCAGCCCGACAGTCTCCTACGAGCAGTACTTC. The gene calls are TRBV7-9 and TRBJ2-7, with a weak D call TRBD1 (5 bases). Deletions cut 5 bases from V and 0 bases from J, with 8 bases between. Germline V gives CDR1 SEHNR, CDR2 FQNEAQ (reference sequence). The CDR3 consists of 13 residues.

This clone turned up a few times. The genes are TRBV21-1 and TRBJ2-1; the table's TRBD2 call for D was not verified on the DNA. TRBV21-1 is an annotated pseudogene. This CDR3 has 17 amino acids. DNA for the CDR3: TGTGCCAGCAGCCCCTGCTTGGTAGCGGGAGTCGTGCGTGAGCAGTTCTTC. Translation: CASSPCLVAGVVREQFF.

The chain links TRBV6-1 to TRBJ1-5; no firm D call. This CDR3 has 14 amino acids. Germline V gene data show CDR1 as MNHNS and CDR2 as SASEGT. Trimming removed 8 bases from V and 4 bases from J, with 15 bases in between. CDR3 coding DNA: TGTGCCAGCCGTCTGCAGGTCAAAAATCAGCCCCAGCATTTT. Its translation: CASRLQVKNQPQHF.

V usage is TRBV19 and J usage is TRBJ2-2; a possible D gene is TRBD2 (6 bases). CDR1 is LNHDA, CDR2 SQIVND, per germline (reference sequence). The CDR3 is made up of 14 amino acids. The V gene lost 7 bases and the J gene lost 7 bases, with 16 bases spanning the gap. The CDR3 bases are TGTGCCAGTAATCTACCTAGCGCGCGCGGGGAGCTGTTTTTT. It encodes CASNLPSARGELFF. Variable domain in full (rest from reference TRBV19 and TRBJ2-2): DGGITQSPKYLFRKEGQNVTLSCEQNLNHDAMYWYRQDPGQGLRLIYYSQIVNDFQKGDIAEGYSVSREKKESFPLTVTSAQKNPTAFYLCASNLPSARGELFFGEGSRLTVL.

This rearrangement joins TRBV10-3 to TRBJ1-1, with 8 bases identical to TRBD1. The CDR3 has 13 residues. Germline-derived CDR1 and CDR2 are ENHRY and SYGVKD. V was clipped by 8 bases and J by 2 bases; unmatched bases: 4. The CDR3 nucleotides are TGTGCCATCGGGACAGGACTTAACACTGAAGCTTTCTTT. Translating gives CAIGTGLNTEAFF.

The chain is built from TRBV28 and TRBJ1-2; 8 nucleotides agree with TRBD1. V was pared by 5 bases and J by 2 bases, with 10 bases of the junction left unmatched. Germline CDR1 and CDR2: MDHEN and SYDVKM. This CDR3 spans 16 amino acids. CDR3 coding DNA: TGTGCCAGCAGTCTTCCCCAGGGGGCCTTAAACTATGGCTACACCTTC. This codes for CASSLPQGALNYGYTF.

The chain carries TRBV18 and TRBJ1-5, with D uncertain. The V and J ends lost 6 bases and 6 bases respectively, with 15 bases between them. There are 14 residues in the CDR3. Germline V gene data show CDR1 as KGHSH and CDR2 as LQKENI. The CDR3 sequence is CASSNWGAGQPQHF. The DNA of the CDR3 is TGTGCCAGCTCCAATTGGGGAGCCGGTCAGCCCCAGCATTTT.

V gene TRBV2 combines with J gene TRBJ2-6; 9 nucleotides align to TRBD1. V lost 6 bases, J lost 0 bases, and 9 bases stayed unmatched. The V gene's germline CDR1 is SNHLY and CDR2 FYNNEI. This CDR3 region has 18 residues. The CDR3 is CASRAPGQGSSGANVLTF. The CDR3 DNA follows: TGTGCCAGCAGGGCCCCGGGACAGGGAAGCTCTGGGGCCAACGTCCTGACTTTC.

The rearrangement joins TRBV2 to TRBJ2-7, with 7 nucleotides matching TRBD2. Germline CDR1 SNHLY, CDR2 FYNNEI. This CDR3 region has 13 residues. After removal of 7 bases from V and 6 bases from J, the junction contained 9 bases not matched to a gene. Here the CDR3 reads CASNPLGGIEQYF. The CDR3 DNA sequence: TGTGCCAGCAACCCCCTCGGGGGGATCGAGCAGTACTTC.

The CDR3 protein is CASSQRLAGGSYEQYF. The CDR3 DNA reads as TGTGCCAGCAGCCAACGGCTAGCGGGAGGCTCCTACGAGCAGTACTTC. V and J are TRBV7-8 and TRBJ2-7; 11 bases agree with TRBD2. Losses at the gene ends were 5 bases for V and 0 bases for J; bases not matched to a gene: 6. The CDR3 sequence is 16 residues long. Germline lookup yields CDR1 SGHVS and CDR2 FQNEAQ.

V is TRBV27 and J is TRBJ1-5; D is uncertain. V was cut by 3 bases and J by 7 bases, with 10 bases left in between. The CDR3 has 13 residues. The V gene's germline CDR1 is MNHEY and CDR2 SMNVEV (reference sequence). As DNA, the CDR3 is TGTGCCAGCAGTTTCGGGTCGGAGCAGCCCCAGCATTTT. Protein: CASSFGSEQPQHF.

The V and J genes are TRBV19 and TRBJ2-2, with 8 bases identical to TRBD1. The germline V gene encodes CDR1 LNHDA and CDR2 SQIVND (reference sequence). CDR3 length equals 15 residues. The trim removed 5 bases at V and 5 bases at J, leaving 7 bases unmatched. In DNA, the CDR3 is TGTGCCAGTAGTTCTCGGGGACAGGTTACCGGGGAGCTGTTTTTT. Translated: CASSSRGQVTGELFF.